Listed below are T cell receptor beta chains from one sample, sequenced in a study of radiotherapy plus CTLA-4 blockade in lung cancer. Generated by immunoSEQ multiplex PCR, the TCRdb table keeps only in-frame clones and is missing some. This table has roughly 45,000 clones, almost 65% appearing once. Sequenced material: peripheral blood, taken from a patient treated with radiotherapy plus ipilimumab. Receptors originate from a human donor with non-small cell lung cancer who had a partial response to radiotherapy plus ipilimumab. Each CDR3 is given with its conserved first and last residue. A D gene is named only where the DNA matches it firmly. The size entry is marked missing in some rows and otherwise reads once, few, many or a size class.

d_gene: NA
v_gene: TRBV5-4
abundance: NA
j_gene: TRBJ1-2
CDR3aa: CASSARVGTSEGYTF
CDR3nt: TGTGCCAGCAGCGCCCGGGTGGGGACTTCAGAGGGCTACACCTTC

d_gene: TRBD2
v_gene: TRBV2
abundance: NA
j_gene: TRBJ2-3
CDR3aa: CASSEEGSGGADTQYF
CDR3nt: TGTGCCAGCAGTGAAGAGGGTAGCGGGGGGGCAGATACGCAGTATTTT

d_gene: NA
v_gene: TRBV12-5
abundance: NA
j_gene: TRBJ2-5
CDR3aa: CASGLGGLRETQYF
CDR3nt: TGTGCTAGTGGTTTGGGTGGCCTGAGGGAGACCCAGTACTTC

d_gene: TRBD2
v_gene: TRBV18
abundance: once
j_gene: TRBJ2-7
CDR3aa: CASFSGGSYEQYF
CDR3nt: TGTGCCAGCTTTTCGGGGGGATCCTACGAGCAGTACTTC

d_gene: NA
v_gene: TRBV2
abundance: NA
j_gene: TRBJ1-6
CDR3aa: CASSAVRGTSPLHF
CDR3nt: TGTGCCAGCAGTGCAGTTAGGGGTACTTCACCCCTCCACTTT

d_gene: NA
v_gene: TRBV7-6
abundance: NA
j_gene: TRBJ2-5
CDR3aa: CASSLAEAVGETQYF
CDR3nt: TGTGCCAGCAGCTTAGCAGAGGCGGTAGGAGAGACCCAGTACTTC

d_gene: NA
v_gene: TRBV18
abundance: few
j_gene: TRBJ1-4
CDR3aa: CASSPPPDSTNEKLFF
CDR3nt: TGTGCCAGCTCACCTCCCCCAGATTCAACTAATGAAAAACTGTTTTTT

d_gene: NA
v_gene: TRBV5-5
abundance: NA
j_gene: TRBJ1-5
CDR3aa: CASSFGVGSGQPQHF
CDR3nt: TGTGCCAGCAGCTTTGGGGTAGGGAGCGGACAGCCCCAGCATTTT

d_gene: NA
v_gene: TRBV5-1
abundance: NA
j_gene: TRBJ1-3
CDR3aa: CASSLVSSGNTIYF
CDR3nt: TGCGCCAGCAGCTTGGTTAGCTCTGGAAACACCATATATTTT

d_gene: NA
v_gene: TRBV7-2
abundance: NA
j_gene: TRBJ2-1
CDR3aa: CASSLGTTSYNEQFF
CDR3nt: TGTGCCAGCAGCTTAGGTACTACGTCCTACAATGAGCAGTTCTTC

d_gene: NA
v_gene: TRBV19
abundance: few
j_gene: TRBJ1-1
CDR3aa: CASSSRTRLNTEAFF
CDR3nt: TGTGCCAGTAGCTCTCGGACAAGGTTGAACACTGAAGCTTTCTTT

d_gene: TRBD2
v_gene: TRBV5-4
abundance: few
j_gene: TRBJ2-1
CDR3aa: CASSPGLAGVVYNEQFF
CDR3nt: TGTGCCAGCAGCCCCGGACTAGCGGGAGTCGTGTACAATGAGCAGTTCTTC

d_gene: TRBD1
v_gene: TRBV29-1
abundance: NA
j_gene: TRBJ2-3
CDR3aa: CSVRTGPDTQYF
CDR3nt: TGCAGCGTTAGGACAGGTCCAGATACGCAGTATTTT

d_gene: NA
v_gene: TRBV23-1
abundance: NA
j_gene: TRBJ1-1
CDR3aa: CASGQEHTNTEAFF
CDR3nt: TGCGCCAGCGGGCAGGAACACACGAACACTGAAGCTTTCTTT

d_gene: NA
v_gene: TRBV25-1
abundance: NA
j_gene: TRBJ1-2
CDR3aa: CASSRQDSTGGYTF
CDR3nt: TGTGCCAGCAGTAGACAGGACTCGACGGGGGGCTACACCTTC

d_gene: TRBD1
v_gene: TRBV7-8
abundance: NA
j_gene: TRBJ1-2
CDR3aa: CASSLEGARWWGYTF
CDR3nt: TGTGCCAGCAGCTTAGAGGGGGCCCGGTGGTGGGGCTACACCTTC

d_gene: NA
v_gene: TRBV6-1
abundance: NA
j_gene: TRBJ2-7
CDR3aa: CASSEQRVYEQYF
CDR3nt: TGTGCCAGCAGTGAACAGCGAGTCTACGAGCAGTACTTC

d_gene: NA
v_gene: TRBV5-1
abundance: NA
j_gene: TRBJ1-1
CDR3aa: CASSLDTVEAFF
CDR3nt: TGCGCCAGCAGCTTGGATACGGTTGAAGCTTTCTTT

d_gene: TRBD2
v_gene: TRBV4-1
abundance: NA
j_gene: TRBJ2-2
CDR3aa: CASSLSLLAGGPGELFF
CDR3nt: TGCGCCAGCAGCCTTAGTTTACTAGCGGGGGGGCCCGGGGAGCTGTTTTTT

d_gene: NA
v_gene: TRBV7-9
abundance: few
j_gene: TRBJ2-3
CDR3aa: CASSFGADRTDTQYF
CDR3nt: TGTGCCAGCAGCTTTGGGGCCGACCGCACAGATACGCAGTATTTT

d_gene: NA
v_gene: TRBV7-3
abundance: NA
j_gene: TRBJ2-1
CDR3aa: CASSSQAGNEQFF
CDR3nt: TGTGCCAGCAGCTCCCAAGCTGGCAATGAGCAGTTCTTC

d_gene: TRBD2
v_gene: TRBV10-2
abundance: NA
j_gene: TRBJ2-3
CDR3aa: CASGTSGVGDTQYF
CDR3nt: TGCGCCAGCGGGACTAGCGGGGTTGGGGATACGCAGTATTTT

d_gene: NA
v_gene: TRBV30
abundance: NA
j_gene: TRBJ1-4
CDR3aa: CAWSLKGEQRLFF
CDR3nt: TGTGCCTGGAGCCTCAAGGGGGAACAGAGACTGTTTTTT

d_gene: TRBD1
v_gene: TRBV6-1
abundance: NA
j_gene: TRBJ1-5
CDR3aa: CASSATGTGLSNQPQHF
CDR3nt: TGTGCCAGCAGTGCTACCGGGACAGGGCTAAGCAATCAGCCCCAGCATTTT

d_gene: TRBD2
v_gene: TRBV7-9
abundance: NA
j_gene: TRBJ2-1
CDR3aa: CASSFWQRGDEQFF
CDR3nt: TGTGCCAGCAGCTTTTGGCAGCGGGGAGATGAGCAGTTCTTC

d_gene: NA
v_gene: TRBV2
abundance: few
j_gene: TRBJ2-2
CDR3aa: CASSEEQGRNTGELFF
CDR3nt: TGTGCCAGCAGTGAAGAACAGGGCCGGAACACCGGGGAGCTGTTTTTT

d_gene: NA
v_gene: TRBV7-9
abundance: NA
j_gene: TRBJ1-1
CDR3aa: CASSLVGGGAFF
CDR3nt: TGTGCCAGCAGCTTAGTCGGCGGGGGAGCTTTCTTT

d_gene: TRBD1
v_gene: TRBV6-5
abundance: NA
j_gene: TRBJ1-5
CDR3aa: CASSRQGAGGQPQHF
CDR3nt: TGTGCCAGCAGTCGACAGGGGGCGGGGGGTCAGCCCCAGCATTTT

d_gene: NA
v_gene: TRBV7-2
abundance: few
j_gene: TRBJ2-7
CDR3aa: CASSLKTVYEQYF
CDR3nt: TGTGCCAGCAGCTTAAAGACTGTCTACGAGCAGTACTTC

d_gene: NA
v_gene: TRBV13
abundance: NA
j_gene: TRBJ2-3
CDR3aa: CASGLFTDTQYF
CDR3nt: TGTGCCAGCGGACTCTTCACAGATACGCAGTATTTT

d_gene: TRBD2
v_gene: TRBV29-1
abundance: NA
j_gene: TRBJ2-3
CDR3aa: CSAGTSGNRDTQYF
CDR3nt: TGCAGCGCTGGGACTAGCGGGAACAGGGATACGCAGTATTTT

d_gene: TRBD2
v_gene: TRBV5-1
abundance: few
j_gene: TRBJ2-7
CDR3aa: CASSFGPLAGGRYEQYF
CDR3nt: TGCGCCAGCAGCTTCGGTCCTCTAGCGGGAGGGCGATACGAGCAGTACTTC

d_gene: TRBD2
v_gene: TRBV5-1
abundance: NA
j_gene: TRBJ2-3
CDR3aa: CASSLELAGTTDTQYF
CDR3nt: TGCGCCAGCAGCTTGGAGCTAGCGGGAACCACAGATACGCAGTATTTT

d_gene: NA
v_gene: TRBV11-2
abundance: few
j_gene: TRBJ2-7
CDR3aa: CASSSQGLSSYEQYF
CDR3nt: TGTGCCAGCAGCTCTCAGGGGCTTAGCTCCTACGAGCAGTACTTC

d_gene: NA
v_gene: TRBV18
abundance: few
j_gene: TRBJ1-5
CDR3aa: CASSPVDSNDQPQHF
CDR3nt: TGTGCCAGCTCACCCGTCGACTCTAACGATCAGCCCCAGCATTTT

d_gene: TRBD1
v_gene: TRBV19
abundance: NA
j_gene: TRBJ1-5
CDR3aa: CASRTGQGRNQPQHF
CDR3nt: TGTGCCAGTAGGACAGGACAGGGTAGGAATCAGCCCCAGCATTTT

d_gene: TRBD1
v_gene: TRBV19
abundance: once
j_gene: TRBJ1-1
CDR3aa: CASRGTGGITEAFF
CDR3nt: TGTGCCAGTAGAGGGACAGGGGGCATCACTGAAGCTTTCTTT

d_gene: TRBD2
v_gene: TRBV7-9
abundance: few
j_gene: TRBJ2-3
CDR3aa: CASSQDPHGTSGVTDTQYF
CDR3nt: TGTGCCAGCAGCCAAGATCCCCATGGGACTAGCGGGGTCACAGATACGCAGTATTTT

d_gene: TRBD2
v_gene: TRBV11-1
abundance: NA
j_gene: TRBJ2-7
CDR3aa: CASSARLAGSYEQYF
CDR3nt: TGTGCCAGCAGCGCGCGACTAGCGGGGAGCTACGAGCAGTACTTC

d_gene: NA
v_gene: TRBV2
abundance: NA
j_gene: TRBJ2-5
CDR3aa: CASSVQRDQETQYF
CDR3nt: TGTGCCAGCAGTGTTCAGCGGGACCAAGAGACCCAGTACTTC